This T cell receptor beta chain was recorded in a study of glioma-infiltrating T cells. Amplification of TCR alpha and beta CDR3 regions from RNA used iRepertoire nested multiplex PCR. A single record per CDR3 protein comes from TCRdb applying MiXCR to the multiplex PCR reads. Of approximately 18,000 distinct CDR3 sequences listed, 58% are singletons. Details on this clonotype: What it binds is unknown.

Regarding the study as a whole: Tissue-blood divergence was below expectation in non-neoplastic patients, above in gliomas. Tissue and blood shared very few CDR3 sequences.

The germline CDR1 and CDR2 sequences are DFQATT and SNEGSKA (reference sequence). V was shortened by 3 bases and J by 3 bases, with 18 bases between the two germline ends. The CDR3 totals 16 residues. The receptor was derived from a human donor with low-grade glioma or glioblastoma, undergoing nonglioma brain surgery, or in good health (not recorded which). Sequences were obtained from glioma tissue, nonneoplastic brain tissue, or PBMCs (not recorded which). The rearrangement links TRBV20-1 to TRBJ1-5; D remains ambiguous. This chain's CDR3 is CSASRQFPNPNQPQHF. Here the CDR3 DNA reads TGCAGTGCTAGTAGGCAGTTCCCCAACCCCAATCAGCCCCAGCATTTT.